This T cell receptor (beta chain) emerged from a study of spatial heterogeneity in lung cancer (dated by TCRdb to the late 2010s). Regarding the study in general: Samples were obtained from approximately 70 patients with early-stage, untreated non-small cell lung cancer from the lung TRACERx cohort. Both alpha and beta chains were TCR-sequenced in samples taken at surgery, namely 220 tumor regions, roughly 64 matched nontumor lung samples and a few dozen PBMC samples. The study quantitatively compared TCR alpha and beta repertoires across multiple tumor regions, matched nontumor lung and blood in non-small cell lung cancer. Beta-chain transcripts were consistently detected in greater numbers than alpha-chain transcripts, which likely reflects a higher abundance of beta-chain transcripts. Nonsynonymous mutation counts, determined by whole-exome sequencing of tumor tissue, were related to TCR repertoire features. Follow-up PBMC samples were sequenced whenever the samples were available, and the median time to follow-up was approximately 2 years after resection. In the raw uncorrected reads, each unique combination of TCR and UMI appeared more than ten times on average. Results and caveats for the whole study, not just this receptor: Ubiquitous expanded tumor TCRs showed up in blood more often at tumor resection than at routine follow-up. Only 14 to 15 patients were included in the comparisons of baseline and follow-up blood repertoires. Confirming at a functional level the hypothesis that regional TCRs recognize regional mutations was considered to require additional single-cell paired TCR alpha and beta sequencing.

This clonotype was found a few times. Its antigen remains unidentified. Qualities for individual bases were not recorded, and no much larger clone is one base off. Library preparation employed 5' RACE. The sequencing machine was a NextSeq 500. The TCR library protocol attached a unique molecular identifier to each TCR cDNA molecule to allow correction of PCR and sequencing errors. In the paper's pipeline: Decombinator tools were used for TCR identification, UMI-based error correction and CDR3 extraction. Expanded TCRs were defined as those above a frequency of 2 per 1,000, corresponding to the top 1% of the tumor frequency distribution. Rényi diversity was computed with the R vegan package after subsampling each repertoire 100 times to 5,000 TCRs. To build CDR3 similarity networks, amino acid triplet string-kernel similarity was used, and CDR3s were connected when their pairwise similarity was above 0.82. TCRdb redid the processing of the public reads, applying fastp at Q25 and MiXCR, and retained in-frame beta chains. Every distinct CDR3 protein forms one entry, paired with its most common genes and DNA. The V and J calls were determined by TCRdb, not by the authors. The sample table lists 49,000 or so distinct CDR3 sequences, approximately 10% of them with a count of one. The ten largest clones represent about 30% of the sample.

The time point label corresponds to: blood at routine non-recurrence follow-up after resection. Whole RNA extracted from tumor and nontumor lung tissue, or from cryopreserved PBMC samples, was used for TCR sequencing without cell sorting. Only patients with enough RNA available from two or more tumor regions were chosen for TCR sequencing. From its cysteine to its phenylalanine, the CDR3 spans 17 amino acids. Just the 51-base CDR3 DNA is kept, in frame starting at base 1. Trimming accounts for 6 bases at V and 4 bases at J, while the number of junction bases matched to no gene is 14. The germline V gene (reference sequence) specifies SEHNR as CDR1 and FQNEAQ as CDR2.

The receptor was derived from a male donor with early-stage non-small cell lung cancer. The sequence is built from TRBV7-9 and TRBJ2-5; TRBD1 agrees with 10 junctional bases. This specimen consisted of PBMCs, obtained at follow-up. The CDR3 is CASSHSEDRGYSETQYF. The DNA sequence is as follows: TGTGCCAGCAGTCATTCCGAGGACAGGGGGTATTCAGAGACCCAGTACTTC.